These T cell receptor beta chains were read from a single sample in a study of response to subunit inactivated influenza vaccine. TCRdb processed the RT-PCR reads anew with MiXCR; each CDR3 protein has one entry. The table shows about 650,000 distinct CDR3 sequences, with 15% to 19% occurring only once. The sample consisted of PBMCs from blood, taken 11 to 12 days after vaccination. These receptors all come from a man aged 50-60 years who received an inactivated influenza vaccine. Each CDR3 is given without its conserved first and last residue.

V gene	J gene	CDR3 protein
TRBV7-8	TRBJ2-1	ASSRNSGEPYNEQF
TRBV12-3/TRBV12-4	TRBJ2-7	ASSSTGLYEQY
TRBV2	TRBJ2-3	ASSSFGTSPIDTQY
TRBV13	TRBJ1-1	ASRQQGISTEAF
TRBV11-1	TRBJ2-7	ASSLFRYTGTFFYEQY
TRBV5-1	TRBJ2-3	ASSLAGDDTQY
TRBV7-9	TRBJ2-5	ASSPIEGGLQETQY
TRBV15	TRBJ2-7	ATSRETGYEQY
TRBV4-1	TRBJ2-7	ASSLTSLARDSYEQY
TRBV29-1	TRBJ1-1	SVRTGGSNTEAF
TRBV28	TRBJ2-3	ASSLLGEGRKGDTQY
TRBV7-9	TRBJ2-1	ASSSSRNEQF
TRBV7-2	TRBJ1-3	ASSLARGFSSGNTIY
TRBV5-1	TRBJ1-2	ASSRDSFYGYT
TRBV20-1	TRBJ2-3	SARKPGSTDTQY
TRBV4-3	TRBJ1-5	ASSQTSRGEPQH
TRBV20-1	TRBJ2-3	SARGSGHADTQY
TRBV4-2	TRBJ2-5	ASSPGTSGTETQY
TRBV27	TRBJ1-5	ASSLGGISNQPQH
TRBV7-2	TRBJ2-7	ASSFSSGRVEQY
TRBV7-9	TRBJ2-3	ASSRDVIYLSTDTQY
TRBV6-5	TRBJ2-7	ASSYSGTFLEQY
TRBV6-2/TRBV6-3	TRBJ2-7	ASRGGQGSLYEQY
TRBV14	TRBJ2-1	ASSPYKSSYNEQF
TRBV6-1	TRBJ2-6	ASSIDPGRLSGANVLT
TRBV5-1	TRBJ2-1	ASSSGQGAGNEQF
TRBV5-4	TRBJ2-7	ASSLGGNKAYEQY
TRBV5-5	TRBJ1-1	ASSSAWNYPTEAF
TRBV28	TRBJ2-5	ASSPPTGGGQTQY
TRBV15	TRBJ2-5	ATSFAGDATQY
TRBV7-3	TRBJ1-1	ASSNTAGTTEAF
TRBV20-1	TRBJ2-3	SAFNRERHTDTQY
TRBV24-1	TRBJ1-5	ATSDTGHPGQPQH
TRBV11-2	TRBJ2-1	ASSLDVPSGAPEGF
TRBV6-4	TRBJ1-4	ASSDLGEKLF
TRBV20-1	TRBJ2-5	SARAGGSQQYQETQY
TRBV20-1	TRBJ2-7	SAQTGSINEQY
TRBV29-1	TRBJ1-2	SVLREGYGYT
TRBV12-3/TRBV12-4	TRBJ2-5	ASSLGDGQETQY
TRBV10-3	TRBJ2-7	AISEWGRTQDTYEQY
TRBV10-3	TRBJ2-1	AISQNSDEQF
TRBV6-1	TRBJ1-1	ASTYRVDLNTEAF
TRBV7-2	TRBJ2-7	ASSLMDRGWSEQY
TRBV7-9	TRBJ1-5	ASSLAGLNQPQH
TRBV9	TRBJ2-4	ASSAGLDLAKNIQY
TRBV2	TRBJ2-1	ASSGTESYNEQF
TRBV7-2	TRBJ2-1	ASSLFVFYNEQF
TRBV5-5	TRBJ1-2	ASSERGQPYGYT
TRBV27	TRBJ2-7	ASSSPTGGSYEQY
TRBV20-1	TRBJ2-7	SARIAGGLSSYEQY
TRBV4-3	TRBJ2-7	ASSQTPPGTGPYEQY
TRBV12-3/TRBV12-4	TRBJ2-4	ASSLGVAKNIQY
TRBV20-1	TRBJ2-1	SATGTLYNEQF
TRBV19	TRBJ2-7	ASSIPGQGAGEQY